Described below is a single T cell receptor (beta chain) sequence and its context. What it binds is not known. The second PCR ran roughly 7 to 11 cycles with a sample-barcoded 5' primer and J-beta primers. A 12-random-nucleotide template-switch adaptor tagged each cDNA molecule. TCRdb recomputed calls from the 5' RACE reads with MiXCR, one row per CDR3 protein. The sample lists more than 500,000 distinct CDR3 sequences, 25% to 30% occurring once. This entry is derived from a study of blood T cells in healthy people across ages. Trimming shortened V by 6 bases and J by 2 bases, and 11 bases separated the two germline ends. CDR3 length: 13 amino acids. Germline V CDR1 and CDR2: MNHEY, SVGAGI. Notes on the study in general: Naive CD4+ cell counts and diversity both ran higher in long-lived than in aged donors. Calculation of diversity from one million T cells yielded estimates considered to be underestimates.

Each of the donors had roughly 9.1 milliliters of peripheral blood drawn into EDTA-treated Vacutainer tubes. The sequenced sample was blood. This receptor was identified in a woman between 65 and 79 years old in good health. The chain employs TRBV6-5 and TRBJ2-7, with a weak D call TRBD1 (6 bases). The CDR3 nucleotides are TGTGCCAGCAGCCGACAGGCTACCTACGAGCAGTACTTC. As protein: CASSRQATYEQYF.